This TCR beta chain was sequenced for a study of cytomegalovirus exposure and HLA in healthy donors. The wider study: Approximately 85 million unique TCRs from HLA-typed donors were held in an early release of data. Study results and caveats: In a later analysis, a missense DCLRE1C variant was linked to TCR beta V- and J-gene trimming.

Trimming cost V 6 bases and J 4 bases; bases outside gene matches: 8. The CDR3 runs to 14 residues. CDR1 is LGHNT, CDR2 FRNRAP, per germline. A multiplex PCR was run with 60 Vbeta primers and 13 Jbeta primers. Profiled with immunoSEQ multiplex PCR; TCRdb holds only in-frame clones, not every one. The table shows approximately 170,000 clones, with roughly 84% occurring only once. Comments on this clone: Its specificity is not known.

V and J are TRBV12-5 and TRBJ2-7; TRBD2 matches 8 bases. Sequences were obtained from PBMCs. This clonotype originated in a male donor in good health and CMV-seronegative. The CDR3 is CASGNSGTNYEQYF. CDR3 DNA sequence: TGTGCTAGTGGCAATAGCGGGACAAATTACGAGCAGTACTTC.